The 15 T cell receptor beta chains below all came from one sample that was sequenced in a study of identifying expanded T cells in peripheral blood. Sequencing was performed with immunoSEQ multiplex PCR; in TCRdb, only in-frame clones are kept and a portion is missing. Among about 100,000 clones, around nine tenths were seen once, and the ten largest hold around 4%. Sequences were obtained from blood. These TCRs come from a person aged 18 to 70 in good health.

The chain is built from TRBV6-1 and TRBJ2-3, with D unresolved. The CDR3 length is 14 residues. Trimming cost V 3 bases and J 2 bases, with 9 bases left between them. Germline values: CDR1 MNHNS, CDR2 SASEGT. CDR3 sequence reads: CASSDALNTDTQYF. DNA for the CDR3: TGTGCCAGCAGTGATGCGCTTAACACAGATACGCAGTATTTT.

This chain connects TRBV28 to TRBJ2-7, with TRBD1 matching 8 bases. From germline, CDR1 is MDHEN and CDR2 SYDVKM. V lost 6 bases to trimming and J lost 0 bases; unmatched junction nucleotides: 10. The CDR3 consists of 16 residues. The CDR3 sequence: CASSNWDRKSSYEQYF. DNA for the CDR3: TGTGCCAGCAGCAACTGGGACAGGAAAAGCTCCTACGAGCAGTACTTC.

This chain uses TRBV30 with TRBJ2-7, with D possibly being TRBD1 (5 bases). V dropped 0 bases and J dropped 0 bases, with 6 bases sitting between them. Germline CDR1 is GTSNPN and CDR2 is SVGIG (reference sequence). The CDR3 has 13 residues. The DNA for the CDR3 is TGTGCCTGGAGTGTACAGGACTCCTACGAGCAGTACTTC. Translation gives CAWSVQDSYEQYF.

The chain employs TRBV28 and TRBJ2-6; D is unclear. Germline CDR1 is MDHEN and CDR2 is SYDVKM. The CDR3 consists of 16 residues. The ends were cut back, 5 bases at V and 0 bases at J, with 11 bases in the middle. CDR3 residues: CASSILMGSGANVLTF. The CDR3 DNA is TGTGCCAGCAGTATCCTAATGGGCTCTGGGGCCAACGTCCTGACTTTC.

This clone was counted once. This rearrangement joins TRBV9 to TRBJ2-3; 10 bases fit TRBD1. Germline loops: CDR1 SGDLS, CDR2 YYNGEE. There are 15 residues in the CDR3. J was trimmed by 5 bases and V by 2 bases; bases with no gene match: 5. In DNA form, the CDR3 reads TGTGCCAGCAGCGTCGAGACAGGGGGCGAAGATACGCAGTATTTT. Translated: CASSVETGGEDTQYF.

The genes are TRBV2 and TRBJ2-7, with 8 bases aligning to TRBD2. The V and J ends lost 6 bases and 6 bases, in that order; junction bases with no gene match: 4. Germline-derived CDR1 and CDR2 are SNHLY and FYNNEI. There are 12 residues in the CDR3. The CDR3 protein is CASSGLAPEQYF. CDR3 nucleotide sequence: TGTGCCAGCAGCGGACTAGCTCCCGAGCAGTACTTC.

CDR3 amino acids: CASSPKGYNEQFF. The CDR3 DNA reads as TGTGCCAGCAGCCCGAAGGGATACAATGAGCAGTTCTTC. The V call is TRBV6-6, the J call TRBJ2-1; D unclear. The germline V and J ends were trimmed by 6 bases and 4 bases, with 10 bases remaining between them. Per the germline V gene, CDR1 is MNHNY and CDR2 is SVGAGI (reference sequence). The CDR3 is made up of 13 amino acids.

The chain links TRBV7-6 to TRBJ2-2, with D possibly TRBD1 on 7 matching bases. The germline V gene has CDR1 SGHVS and CDR2 FNYEAQ. The V end was cut by 5 bases, the J end by 0 bases, with 16 bases between. The CDR3 loop spans 17 amino acids. The CDR3 DNA follows: TGTGCCAGCAGCGCCCGGGCGGGACAGCCGAACACCGGGGAGCTGTTTTTT. Translating it yields CASSARAGQPNTGELFF.

This clone appeared once. V is TRBV7-9 and J is TRBJ1-3; no clear D. Trimming shortened V by 1 base and J by 0 bases, and 4 bases separated the two germline ends. The germline V gene has CDR1 SEHNR and CDR2 FQNEAQ (reference sequence). The CDR3 extends over 14 amino acids. The CDR3: CASSLGHSGNTIYF. The CDR3 region has the DNA TGTGCCAGCAGCTTAGGACACTCTGGAAACACCATATATTTT.

This clone was seen once. This CDR3 reads CSAGTGGPEQFF. The DNA for the CDR3 is TGCAGCGCTGGGACAGGGGGGCCTGAGCAGTTCTTC. V usage is TRBV29-1 and J usage is TRBJ2-1, with 11 bases fitting TRBD1. The CDR3 contains 12 residues. With V trimmed by 7 bases and J by 9 bases, 5 bases remained unmatched. In germline, CDR1 is SQVTM, CDR2 ANQGSEA.

The chain has TRBV6-5 and TRBJ1-1; no firm D call. Germline CDR1 and CDR2: MNHEY and SVGAGI. V shed 7 bases and J shed 8 bases, with 11 bases lying between them. The CDR3 has 11 residues. CDR3 sequence (DNA): TGTGCCAGCAAAGGGATTCGCGAAGCTTTCTTT. The encoded protein is CASKGIREAFF.

This clone was seen only once. The chain uses TRBV7-9 and TRBJ2-7; possibly TRBD2 for D (5 bases). Trimming stripped 3 bases from V and 7 bases from J, with 16 bases between. The CDR3 consists of 14 residues. Germline CDR1 reads SEHNR; CDR2 reads FQNEAQ (reference sequence). The CDR3 protein is CASSFGIISGEQYF. The DNA for the CDR3 is TGTGCCAGCAGCTTTGGGATCATCTCGGGAGAGCAGTACTTC.

The chain is built from TRBV10-3 and TRBJ1-5; D gene unclear. The CDR3 runs 14 residues. The germline V gene encodes CDR1 ENHRY and CDR2 SYGVKD. The V and J ends lost 4 bases and 1 base respectively, with 8 bases between them. The CDR3 spells CAISGSISNQPQHF. The CDR3 DNA reads as TGTGCCATCAGTGGGAGCATAAGCAATCAGCCCCAGCATTTT.

The chain combines TRBV6-5 with TRBJ1-6; D unresolved. The germline CDR1 and CDR2 sequences are MNHEY and SVGAGI. CDR3 length: 16 residues. Trimming stripped 2 bases from V and 1 base from J, with 9 bases between. The DNA for the CDR3 is TGTGCCAGCAGTTACGGCCGTTCATCCTATAATTCACCCCTCCACTTT. Amino acids: CASSYGRSSYNSPLHF.

This clone was seen a single time. The genes are TRBV27 and TRBJ1-6; the D is unclear. This CDR3 has 14 residues. V was shortened by 3 bases and J by 7 bases, with 10 bases between the two germline ends. Germline values: CDR1 MNHEY, CDR2 SMNVEV (reference sequence). CDR3 in DNA: TGTGCCAGCAGTTTCACGAGTCCGAATTCACCCCTCCACTTT. This codes for CASSFTSPNSPLHF.